The clone carrying this TCR beta chain came up once. Germline V gene data show CDR1 as WSHSY and CDR2 as SAAADI. This CDR3 comprises 16 residues. With V trimmed by 5 bases and J by 5 bases, 8 bases remained unmatched. This entry belongs to a study of blood T cell repertoires in COVID-19. Looking at the study overall: From T cells, B-cell-depleted T cells, or PBMCs came the material, which was cDNA or gDNA.

Only in-frame clones appear in the TCRdb table, and some are missing; sequencing was by immunoSEQ multiplex PCR. The data show some 250,000 clones, approximately 91% seen once. The V call is TRBV10-2, the J call TRBJ2-1, with 11 bases fitting TRBD2. The TCR was taken from a woman aged 25 to 39 with acute or convalescent COVID-19. What was sequenced was peripheral blood. The CDR3 nucleotides read TGCGCCAGCAGTCCGGTAGCGGGAGGGCCTGACAATGAGCAGTTCTTC. It encodes CASSPVAGGPDNEQFF.